This T cell receptor beta chain was identified during a study of blood T cell repertoires in COVID-19. Across the study: The origin of the acute and convalescent COVID-19 samples was the United States, Italy and Spain. The analysed material was cDNA or gDNA that came from T cells, B-cell-depleted T cells, or PBMCs.

In the study's own analysis: Estimation of nucleated cell counts was performed using reference gene primer amplification. Method: immunoSEQ multiplex PCR; TCRdb's copy keeps in-frame clones and lacks some. The DNA gave D and trimming, while V, J and clone size come from that table. The repertoire consists of around 15,000 clones, with around 89% occurring once and the leading ten covering approximately 3.1%. There are 16 residues in the CDR3. This TCR derives from a human donor in a cohort sampled during active COVID-19. The sequencing sample was made of peripheral blood. The chain carries TRBV1 and TRBJ2-3; the table names TRBD2, a call not compared with the DNA. TRBV1 has pseudogene status. The CDR3 DNA follows: TGCACCAGCAGCCAAGGGACTAGCGGGGGGGGAGATACGCAGTATTTT. This gives the protein CTSSQGTSGGGDTQYF.